The TCR beta chain under discussion was sequenced for a study of cytomegalovirus exposure and HLA in healthy donors. Germline V gives CDR1 MGHRA, CDR2 YSYEKL. CDR3 length equals 18 residues. Trimming left V 0 bases short and J 0 bases short, with 15 bases between. About this clone itself: Its antigen remains unknown.

Study outcomes and limitations: Researchers catalogued approximately 170 TCR beta chains as cytomegalovirus-associated. There were some public TCRs occurring in many donors, but most TCR sequences were rare.

Using immunoSEQ multiplex PCR, the repertoire was profiled, and TCRdb retains in-frame clones only, with some absent. The sample consists of some 150,000 clones, around 86% of them appearing once. The sequence came from a man younger than 30 in good health and CMV-seropositive. The V gene is TRBV4-1, the J gene TRBJ1-3; D is ambiguous. The sample was PBMCs. The CDR3 reads CASSQERWQGLSGNTIYF. Here the CDR3 DNA reads TGCGCCAGCAGCCAAGAGAGGTGGCAAGGCCTCTCTGGAAACACCATATATTTT.